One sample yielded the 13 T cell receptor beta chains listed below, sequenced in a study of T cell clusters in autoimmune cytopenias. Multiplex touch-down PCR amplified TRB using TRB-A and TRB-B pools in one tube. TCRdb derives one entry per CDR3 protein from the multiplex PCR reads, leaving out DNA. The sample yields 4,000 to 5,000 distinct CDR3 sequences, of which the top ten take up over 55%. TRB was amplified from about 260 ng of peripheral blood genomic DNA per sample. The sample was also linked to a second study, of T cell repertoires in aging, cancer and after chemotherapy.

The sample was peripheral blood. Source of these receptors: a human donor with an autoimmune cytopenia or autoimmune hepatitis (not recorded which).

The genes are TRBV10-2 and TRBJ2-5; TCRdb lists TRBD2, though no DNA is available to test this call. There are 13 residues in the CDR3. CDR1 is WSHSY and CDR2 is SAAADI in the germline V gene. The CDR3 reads CASLSGDEETQYF.

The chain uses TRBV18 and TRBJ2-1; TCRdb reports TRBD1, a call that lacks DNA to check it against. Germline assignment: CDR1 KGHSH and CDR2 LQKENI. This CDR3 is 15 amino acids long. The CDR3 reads CASSPRDSRDNEQFF.

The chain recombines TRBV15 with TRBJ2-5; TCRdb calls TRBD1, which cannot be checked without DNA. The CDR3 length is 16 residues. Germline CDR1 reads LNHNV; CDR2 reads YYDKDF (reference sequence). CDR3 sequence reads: CATSRLTGGAGETQYF.

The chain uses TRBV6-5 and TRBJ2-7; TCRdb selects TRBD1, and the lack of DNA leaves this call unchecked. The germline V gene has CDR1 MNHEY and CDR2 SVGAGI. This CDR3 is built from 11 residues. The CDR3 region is CASSSGPEQYF.

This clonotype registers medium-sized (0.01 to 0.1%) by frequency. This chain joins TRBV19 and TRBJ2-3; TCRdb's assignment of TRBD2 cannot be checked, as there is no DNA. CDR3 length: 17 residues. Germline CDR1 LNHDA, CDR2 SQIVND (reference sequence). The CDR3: CASSSLTSGFSTDTQYF. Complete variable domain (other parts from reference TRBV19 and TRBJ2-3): DGGITQSPKYLFRKEGQNVTLSCEQNLNHDAMYWYRQDPGQGLRLIYYSQIVNDFQKGDIAEGYSVSREKKESFPLTVTSAQKNPTAFYLCASSSLTSGFSTDTQYFGPGTRLTVL.

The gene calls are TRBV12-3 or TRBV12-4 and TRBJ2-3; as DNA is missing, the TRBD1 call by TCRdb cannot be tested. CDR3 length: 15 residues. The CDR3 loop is CASSLGGGGADTQYF.

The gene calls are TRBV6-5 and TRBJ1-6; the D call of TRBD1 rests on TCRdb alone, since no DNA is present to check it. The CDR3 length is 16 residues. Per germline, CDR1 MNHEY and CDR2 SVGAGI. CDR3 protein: CASSYLDSTRNSPLHF.

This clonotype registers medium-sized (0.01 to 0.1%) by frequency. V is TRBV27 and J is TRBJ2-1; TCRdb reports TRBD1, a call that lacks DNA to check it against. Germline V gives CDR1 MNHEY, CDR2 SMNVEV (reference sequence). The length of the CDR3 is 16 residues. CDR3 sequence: CASSPFFWGVGNEQFF.

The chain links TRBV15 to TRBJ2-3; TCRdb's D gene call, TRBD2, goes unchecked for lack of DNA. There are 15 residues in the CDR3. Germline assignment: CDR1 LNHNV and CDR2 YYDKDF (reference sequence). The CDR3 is CATSREDYYTDTQYF.

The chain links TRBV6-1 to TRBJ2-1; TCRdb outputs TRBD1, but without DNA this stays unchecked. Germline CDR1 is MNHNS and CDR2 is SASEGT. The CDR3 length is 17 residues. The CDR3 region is CASSDLSTGQGQHEQFF.

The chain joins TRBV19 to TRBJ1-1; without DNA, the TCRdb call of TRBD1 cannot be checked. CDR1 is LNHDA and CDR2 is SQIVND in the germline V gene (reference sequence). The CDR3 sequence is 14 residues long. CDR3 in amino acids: CASRIRGTDTEAFF.

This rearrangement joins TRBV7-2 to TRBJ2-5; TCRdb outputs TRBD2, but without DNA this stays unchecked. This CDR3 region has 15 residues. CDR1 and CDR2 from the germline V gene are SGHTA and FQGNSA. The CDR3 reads CASSLVAGSGGPRYF.

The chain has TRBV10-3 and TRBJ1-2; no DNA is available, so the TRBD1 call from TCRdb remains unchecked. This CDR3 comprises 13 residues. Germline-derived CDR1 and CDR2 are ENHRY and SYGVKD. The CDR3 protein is CATQGIGNYGYTF.